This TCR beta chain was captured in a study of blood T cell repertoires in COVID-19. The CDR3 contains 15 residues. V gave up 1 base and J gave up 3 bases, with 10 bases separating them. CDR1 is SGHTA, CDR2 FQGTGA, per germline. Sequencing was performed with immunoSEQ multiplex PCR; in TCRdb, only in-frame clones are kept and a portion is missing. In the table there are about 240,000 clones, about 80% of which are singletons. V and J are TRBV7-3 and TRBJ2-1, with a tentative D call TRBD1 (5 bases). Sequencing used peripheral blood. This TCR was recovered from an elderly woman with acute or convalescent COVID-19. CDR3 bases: TGTGCCAGCAGCTTAAGGGGCTCAGGCTACAATGAGCAGTTCTTC. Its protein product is CASSLRGSGYNEQFF.